This TCR beta chain was identified during a study of blood T cell repertoires in COVID-19 (dated by TCRdb to 2020 to 2022). Study-wide context: Collaborator samples came from the United States, Italy and Spain and covered acute and convalescent phases of COVID-19. Deeply sampled blood TCRbeta repertoires from subjects exposed to, actively infected with, or recovered from COVID-19 were included in the dataset. The repertoires were released in a freely available public database intended as a resource for research on the immune response to SARS-CoV-2. The samples were drawn from the first 160 participants of the ongoing ImmuneRACE study and from under 1,500 subjects provided by 6 global collaborators. The material from the prospective study consisted of cDNA or gDNA derived from T cells, B-cell-depleted T cells, or PBMCs. A de-identified subject ID, COVID-19 status, age in years and sex were almost always included in the sample metadata. Where HLA class I and class II types were available, the types were taken from metadata supplied by the sample provider, not from assay-based typing. The paper as a whole reports these results and caveats: The amount of clinical and demographic metadata varied by source and participant and was provided uncurated.

Whole blood was collected in K2EDTA tubes by collaborating institutions according to the institutions' own protocols. Collaborator samples were shipped for TCRbeta analysis as frozen whole blood, isolated PBMCs, or DNA extracted from either sample type. TCRbeta CDR3 regions were amplified from genomic DNA using the immunoSEQ Assay, a bias-controlled multiplex PCR. The study's processing was this. The number of nucleated cells in each sample was estimated by amplification of reference gene primers within the assay. To quantify the absolute abundance of each unique TCRbeta CDR3 rearrangement, sequence reads were collapsed and filtered. For each sample, productive Simpson clonality was calculated as the square root of Simpson's diversity index over productive rearrangements. TCRdb limited this immuneACCESS table to in-frame rearrangements with V and J called. A share of clones is missing; checked studies link under half to unresolved V genes, and the rest is unexplained. For V, J and clone size, that table is used; D and trimming come from the DNA. The sample profile shows around 20,000 clones; over 65% of them were found once. The ten largest clones take up around 19% of the sample.

This clone has only a few counts. No antigen is known for it. Base-call qualities are not available, and no considerably larger clone is one nucleotide away. The cysteine opens and the phenylalanine closes a CDR3 of 17 amino acids. Only CDR3 DNA is held: 51 bases, read in frame from base 1. Ends trimmed: V by 5 bases, J by 6 bases; bases unmatched to a gene: 13. Per the germline V gene, SGHVS is the CDR1 and FNYEAQ is the CDR2. Source material: peripheral blood. In this chain, TRBV7-6 is recombined with TRBJ2-2, and TRBD2 matches 9 of the central bases. The receptor comes from a human donor in a cohort sampled during active or convalescent COVID-19. The CDR3 protein sequence reads: CASSPSRVAGVAGELFF. The bases read TGTGCCAGCAGCCCAAGTAGGGTAGCGGGAGTGGCCGGGGAGCTGTTTTTT.